The TCR beta chain described here comes from a study of blood T cell repertoires in COVID-19. Measured with immunoSEQ multiplex PCR; TCRdb has only the in-frame clones, and not every one. The data show over 100,000 clones, around four fifths seen once. This CDR3 contains 17 residues. After removal of 4 bases from V and 5 bases from J, the junction contained 9 bases not matched to a gene. The germline V gene has CDR1 LNHNV and CDR2 YYDKDF (reference sequence). Sequencing input: peripheral blood. This TCR derives from a woman in her sixties with acute or convalescent COVID-19. This chain uses TRBV15 with TRBJ2-5; 14 bases are a match to TRBD2. CDR3 DNA: TGTGCCACCAGCATGGGAGGGACTAGCGGGAGCGGGGAGACCCAGTACTTC. Its translation is CATSMGGTSGSGETQYF.